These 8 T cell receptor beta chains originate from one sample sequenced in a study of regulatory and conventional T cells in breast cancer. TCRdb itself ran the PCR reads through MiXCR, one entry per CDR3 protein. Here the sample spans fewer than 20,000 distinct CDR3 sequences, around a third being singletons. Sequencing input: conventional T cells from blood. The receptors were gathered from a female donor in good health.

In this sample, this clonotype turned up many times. The CDR3 DNA follows: TGTGCCAGCAGCCATGTCACCGGGACAGGGAAAAACGAGCAGTACTTC. Translated: CASSHVTGTGKNEQYF. The chain is built from TRBV4-2 and TRBJ2-7, with TRBD1 matching over 9 bases. V was clipped by 3 bases and J by 5 bases; unmatched bases: 11. The CDR3 runs to 16 residues. Germline assignment: CDR1 LGHNA and CDR2 YNFKEQ.

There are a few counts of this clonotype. This CDR3 is CASSPPQETQYF. The CDR3 nucleotides read TGTGCCAGCAGCCCTCCCCAAGAGACCCAGTACTTC. This chain joins TRBV7-2 and TRBJ2-5; no clear D. V was pared by 5 bases and J by 1 base, with 5 bases between. Germline V CDR1 and CDR2: SGHTA, FQGNSA. CDR3 length equals 12 residues.

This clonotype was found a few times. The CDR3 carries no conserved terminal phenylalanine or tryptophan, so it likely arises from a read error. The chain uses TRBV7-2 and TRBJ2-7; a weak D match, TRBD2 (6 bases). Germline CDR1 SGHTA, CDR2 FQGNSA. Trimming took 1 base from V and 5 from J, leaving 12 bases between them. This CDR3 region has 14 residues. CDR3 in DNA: TGTGCCAGCAGCTTAGTACGGGAGAACAACGAGCAGTACTCC. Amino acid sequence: CASSLVRENNEQYS.

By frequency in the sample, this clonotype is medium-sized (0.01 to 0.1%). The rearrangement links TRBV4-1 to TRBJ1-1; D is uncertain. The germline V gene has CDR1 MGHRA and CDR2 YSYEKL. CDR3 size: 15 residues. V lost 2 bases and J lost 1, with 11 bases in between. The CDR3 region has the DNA TGCGCCAGCAGCCAACGCCCACTTAGGAACACTGAAGCTTTCTTT. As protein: CASSQRPLRNTEAFF.

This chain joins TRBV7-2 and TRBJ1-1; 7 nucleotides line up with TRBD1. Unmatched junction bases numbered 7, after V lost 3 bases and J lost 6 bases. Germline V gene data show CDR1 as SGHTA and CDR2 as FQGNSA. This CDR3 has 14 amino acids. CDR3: CASSFQGGTPEAFF. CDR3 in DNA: TGTGCCAGCAGCTTTCAGGGGGGCACCCCTGAAGCTTTCTTT.

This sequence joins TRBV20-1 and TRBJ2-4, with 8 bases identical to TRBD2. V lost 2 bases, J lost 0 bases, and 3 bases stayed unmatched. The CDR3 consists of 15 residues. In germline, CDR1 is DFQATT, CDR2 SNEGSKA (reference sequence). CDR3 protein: CSARPAGVAKNIQYF. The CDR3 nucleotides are TGCAGTGCTAGACCAGCGGGAGTAGCCAAAAACATTCAGTACTTC.

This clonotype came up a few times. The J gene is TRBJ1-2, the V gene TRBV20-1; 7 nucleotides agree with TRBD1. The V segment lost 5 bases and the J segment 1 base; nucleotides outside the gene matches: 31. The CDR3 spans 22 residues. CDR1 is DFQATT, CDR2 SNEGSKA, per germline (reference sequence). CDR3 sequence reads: CSAGMIVAYSGQAKGLNYGYTF. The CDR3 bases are TGCAGTGCTGGAATGATTGTCGCTTACTCCGGACAGGCGAAGGGGCTTAACTATGGCTACACCTTC.

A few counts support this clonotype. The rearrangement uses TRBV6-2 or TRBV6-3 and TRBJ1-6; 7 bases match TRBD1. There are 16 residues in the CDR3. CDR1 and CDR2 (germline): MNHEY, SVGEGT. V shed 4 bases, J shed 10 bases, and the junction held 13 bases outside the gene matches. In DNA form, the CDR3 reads TGTGCCAGCAGTTGGGTCCTAGGGGGCGCGGAATCACCCCTCCACTTT. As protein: CASSWVLGGAESPLHF.